The 9 T cell receptor beta chains presented below share a single source sample, sequenced in a study of T cells in Graves' hyperthyroidism and ophthalmopathy. Authors of the study amplified TCR beta CDR3 regions from RNA transcripts. The TCR CDR3 first-round RT-PCR relied on the HTBI primer set. TCRdb reprocessed the multiplex PCR reads with MiXCR, giving one entry per CDR3 protein. The data contain around 610,000 distinct CDR3 sequences, approximately 15% of them singletons. Sequences were obtained from blood. Receptor source: a middle-aged woman with Graves' ophthalmopathy.

The sample holds one count of this clonotype. The chain combines TRBV12-3 or TRBV12-4 with TRBJ2-7; tentatively, D is TRBD1 (6 bases). The CDR3 length is 12 residues. The ends were cut back, 6 bases at V and 5 bases at J, with 11 bases in the middle. CDR3 DNA: TGTGCCAGCAGACGGACAGTCCACGAGCAGTACTTC. This sequence encodes CASRRTVHEQYF.

This clonotype was detected ten times or more. The chain employs TRBV6-2 or TRBV6-3 and TRBJ2-1, with D perhaps TRBD1 or TRBD2 (5 bases each). Trimming took off 7 bases at V and 0 bases at J, with 16 bases between the two ends. Looked up from germline, CDR1 is MNHEY and CDR2 is SVGEGT. The CDR3 totals 16 residues. CDR3 nucleotides: TGTGCCAGCACGAACGGGGCGGCGAGCTCCTACAATGAGCAGTTCTTC. It codes for CASTNGAASSYNEQFF.

This chain uses TRBV12-3 or TRBV12-4 with TRBJ2-7; 11 bases match TRBD1. V was pared by 6 bases and J by 2 bases, with 15 bases of the junction left unmatched. This CDR3 has 18 residues. In DNA, the CDR3 is TGTGCCAGCAGCCAAACCTGGGCGCCGGGACAGGGGGCCTACGAGCAGTACTTC. Its translation is CASSQTWAPGQGAYEQYF.

The chain joins TRBV28 to TRBJ2-7; perhaps D is TRBD1 or TRBD2 (7 bases each). In germline, CDR1 is MDHEN, CDR2 SYDVKM. The CDR3 length is 15 residues. CDR3 in amino acids: CASGTAGFEPYEQYF. CDR3 DNA sequence: TGTGCGAGCGGGACAGCAGGTTTTGAGCCCTACGAGCAGTACTTC.

This clonotype was observed at least ten times. The chain is built from TRBV12-5 and TRBJ1-6; D might be TRBD1 (5 bases). In germline, CDR1 is LGHNT, CDR2 FRNRAP. V was clipped by 3 bases and J by 5 bases, with 11 bases between them. This CDR3 spans 15 amino acids. The CDR3 reads CASGFGTLHNSPLHF. The CDR3, as DNA: TGTGCTAGTGGTTTCGGGACTCTGCATAATTCACCCCTCCACTTT.

This clonotype has ten or more counts. This chain uses TRBV6-4 with TRBJ1-2, with TRBD1 matching over 12 bases. This CDR3 region has 18 residues. With V trimmed by 6 bases and J by 0 bases, 11 bases remained unmatched. In germline, CDR1 is MRHNA, CDR2 SNTAGT. CDR3 sequence: CASRPAGTGGLPNYGYTF. Here the CDR3 DNA reads TGTGCCAGCAGACCCGCCGGGACAGGGGGCCTACCTAACTATGGCTACACCTTC.

This clonotype was seen many times. The chain employs TRBV7-9 and TRBJ1-4; perhaps TRBD1 as D (6 bases). There are 13 residues in the CDR3. Per the germline V gene, CDR1 is SEHNR and CDR2 is FQNEAQ (reference sequence). Trimming left V 2 bases short and J 5 bases short, with 6 bases between. The CDR3 protein is CASSLQGNEKLFF. In nucleotides, the CDR3 is TGTGCCAGCAGCTTACAGGGGAATGAAAAACTGTTTTTT. Combining the CDR3 with reference TRBV7-9 and TRBJ1-4 gives the whole variable domain DTGVSQNPRHKITKRGQNVTFRCDPISEHNRLYWYRQTLGQGPEFLTYFQNEAQLEKSRLLSDRFSAERPKGSFSTLEIQRTEQGDSAMYLCASSLQGNEKLFFGSGTQLSVL.

Details on this clonotype: A much larger clone lies one base from this, so it may be a read error. The chain is built from TRBV20-1 and TRBJ2-5, with D unresolved. Germline V gives CDR1 DFQATT, CDR2 SNEGSKA (reference sequence). The V and J ends lost 5 bases and 2 bases respectively, with 12 bases between them. This CDR3 is built from 13 residues. As DNA, the CDR3 is TGCAGTGCTGGCGTGCAGGATCAAGAGACCCAGTACTTC. Translated, it gives CSAGVQDQETQYF.

The chain has TRBV7-2 and TRBJ1-1, with TRBD1 identical over 10 bases. This CDR3 region has 13 residues. V shed 5 bases and J 11 bases; nucleotides not matched to a gene: 8. The germline CDR1 and CDR2 sequences are SGHTA and FQGNSA. CDR3 nucleotide sequence: TGTGCCAGCAGCACCCGGACAGGGGGAAGGGCTTTCTTT. Translation gives CASSTRTGGRAFF.